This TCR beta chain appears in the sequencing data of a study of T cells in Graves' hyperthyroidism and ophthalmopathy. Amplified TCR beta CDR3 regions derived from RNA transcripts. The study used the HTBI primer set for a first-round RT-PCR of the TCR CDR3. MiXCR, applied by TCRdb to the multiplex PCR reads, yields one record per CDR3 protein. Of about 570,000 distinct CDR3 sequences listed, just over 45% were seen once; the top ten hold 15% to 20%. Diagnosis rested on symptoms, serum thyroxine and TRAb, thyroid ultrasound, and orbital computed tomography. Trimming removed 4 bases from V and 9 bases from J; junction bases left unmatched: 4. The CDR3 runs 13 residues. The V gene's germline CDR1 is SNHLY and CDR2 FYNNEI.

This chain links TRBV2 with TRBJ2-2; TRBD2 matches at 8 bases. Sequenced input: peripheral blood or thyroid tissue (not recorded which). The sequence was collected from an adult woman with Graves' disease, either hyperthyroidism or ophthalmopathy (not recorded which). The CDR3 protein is CASSGSGSRELFF. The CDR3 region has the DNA TGTGCCAGCAGTGGGAGCGGGAGCCGGGAGCTGTTTTTT.